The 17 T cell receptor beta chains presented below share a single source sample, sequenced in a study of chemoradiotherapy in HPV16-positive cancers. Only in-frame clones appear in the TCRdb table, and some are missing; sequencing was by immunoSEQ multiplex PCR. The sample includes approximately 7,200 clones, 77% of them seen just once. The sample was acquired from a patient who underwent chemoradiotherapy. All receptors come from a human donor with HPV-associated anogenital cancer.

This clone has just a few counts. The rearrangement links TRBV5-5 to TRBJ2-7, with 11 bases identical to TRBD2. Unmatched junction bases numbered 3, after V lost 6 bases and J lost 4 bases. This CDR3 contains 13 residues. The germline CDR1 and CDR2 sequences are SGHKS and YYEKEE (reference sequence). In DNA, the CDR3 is TGTGCCAGCACGGCTAGCGGGGGGTACGAGCAGTACTTC. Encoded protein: CASTASGGYEQYF. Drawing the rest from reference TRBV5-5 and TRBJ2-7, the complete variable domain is DAGVTQSPTHLIKTRGQQVTLRCSPISGHKSVSWYQQVLGQGPQFIFQYYEKEERGRGNFPDRFSARQFPNYSSELNVNALLLGDSALYLCASTASGGYEQYFGPGTRLTVT.

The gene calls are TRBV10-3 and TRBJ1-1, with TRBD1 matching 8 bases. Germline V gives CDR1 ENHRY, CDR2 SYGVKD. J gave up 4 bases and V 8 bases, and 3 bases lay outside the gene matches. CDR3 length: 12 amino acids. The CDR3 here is CAIRQGPTEAFF. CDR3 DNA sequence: TGTGCCATCCGACAGGGGCCCACTGAAGCTTTCTTT.

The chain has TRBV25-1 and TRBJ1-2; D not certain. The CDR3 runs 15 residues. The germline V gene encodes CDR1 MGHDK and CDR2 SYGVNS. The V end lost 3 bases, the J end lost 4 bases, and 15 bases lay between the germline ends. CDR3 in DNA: TGTGCCAGCAGTGATTCTACAGTAGGGCTCTATGGCTACACCTTC. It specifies CASSDSTVGLYGYTF.

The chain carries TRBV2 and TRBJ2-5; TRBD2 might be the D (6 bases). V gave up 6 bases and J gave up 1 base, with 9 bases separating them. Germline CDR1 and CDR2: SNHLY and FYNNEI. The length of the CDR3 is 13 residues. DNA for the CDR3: TGTGCCAGCAGGCCGGGAGTCCAAGAGACCCAGTACTTC. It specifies CASRPGVQETQYF.

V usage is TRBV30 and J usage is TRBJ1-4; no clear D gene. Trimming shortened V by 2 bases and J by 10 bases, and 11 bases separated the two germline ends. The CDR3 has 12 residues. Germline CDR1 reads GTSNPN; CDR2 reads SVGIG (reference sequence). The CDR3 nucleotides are TGTGCCTGGAGTCCCGAAAGCGGAAAACTGTTTTTT. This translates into CAWSPESGKLFF.

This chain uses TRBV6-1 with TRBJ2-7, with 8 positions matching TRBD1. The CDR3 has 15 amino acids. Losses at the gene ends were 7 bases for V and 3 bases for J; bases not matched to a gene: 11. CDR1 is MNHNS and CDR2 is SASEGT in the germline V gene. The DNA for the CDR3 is TGTGCCAGCATCCTGATGACAGGGGCCCACTACGAGCAGTACTTC. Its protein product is CASILMTGAHYEQYF.

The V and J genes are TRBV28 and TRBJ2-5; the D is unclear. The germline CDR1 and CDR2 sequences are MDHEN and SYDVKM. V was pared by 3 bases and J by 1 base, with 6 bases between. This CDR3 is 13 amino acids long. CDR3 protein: CASSFRIQETQYF. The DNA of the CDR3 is TGTGCCAGCAGTTTTAGGATCCAAGAGACCCAGTACTTC. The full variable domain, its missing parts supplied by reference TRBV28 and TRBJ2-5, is DVKVTQSSRYLVKRTGEKVFLECVQDMDHENMFWYRQDPGLGLRLIYFSYDVKMKEKGDIPEGYSVSREKKERFSLILESASTNQTSMYLCASSFRIQETQYFGPGTRLLVL.

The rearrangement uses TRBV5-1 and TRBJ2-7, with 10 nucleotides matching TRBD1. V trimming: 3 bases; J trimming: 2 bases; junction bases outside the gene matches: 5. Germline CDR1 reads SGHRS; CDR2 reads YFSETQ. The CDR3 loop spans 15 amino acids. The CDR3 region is CASSSGQGSPYEQYF. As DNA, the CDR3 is TGCGCCAGCAGCTCGGGACAGGGGAGTCCCTACGAGCAGTACTTC.

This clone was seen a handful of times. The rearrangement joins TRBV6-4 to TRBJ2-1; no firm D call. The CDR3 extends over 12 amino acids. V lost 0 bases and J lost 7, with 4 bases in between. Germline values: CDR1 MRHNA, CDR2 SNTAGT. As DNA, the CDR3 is TGTGCCAGCAGTGACTCGGGAAATGAGCAGTTCTTC. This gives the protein CASSDSGNEQFF.

This chain's CDR3 is CASSLEQGAHNYGYTF. In DNA, the CDR3 is TGTGCCAGCAGCTTAGAACAGGGGGCTCATAACTATGGCTACACCTTC. This chain connects TRBV11-2 to TRBJ1-2, with 9 nucleotides matching TRBD1. Germline V gene lookup returns CDR1 SGHAT and CDR2 FQNNGV. Trimming took 0 bases from V and 1 from J; bases not matched to a gene: 3. CDR3 size: 16 residues.

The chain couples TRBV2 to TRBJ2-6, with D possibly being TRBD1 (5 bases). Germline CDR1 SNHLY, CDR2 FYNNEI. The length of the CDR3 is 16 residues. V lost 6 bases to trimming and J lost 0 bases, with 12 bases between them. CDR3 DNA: TGTGCCAGCAGAGACAGCCCCCTCTCTGGGGCCAACGTCCTGACTTTC. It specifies CASRDSPLSGANVLTF.

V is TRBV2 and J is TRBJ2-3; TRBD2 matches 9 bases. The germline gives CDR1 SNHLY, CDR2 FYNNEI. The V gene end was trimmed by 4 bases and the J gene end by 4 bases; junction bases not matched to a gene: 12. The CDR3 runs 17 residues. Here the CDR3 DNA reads TGTGCCAGCAGTGGGGCGGGGGGGCCTGGAGTCCCAGATACGCAGTATTTT. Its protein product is CASSGAGGPGVPDTQYF.

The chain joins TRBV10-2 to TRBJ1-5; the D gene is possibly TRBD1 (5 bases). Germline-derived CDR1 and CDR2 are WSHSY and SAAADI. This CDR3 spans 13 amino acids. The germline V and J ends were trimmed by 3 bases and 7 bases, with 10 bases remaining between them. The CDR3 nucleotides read TGCGCCAGCAGTGACCCGGGGGTACAGCCCCAGCATTTT. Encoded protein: CASSDPGVQPQHF.

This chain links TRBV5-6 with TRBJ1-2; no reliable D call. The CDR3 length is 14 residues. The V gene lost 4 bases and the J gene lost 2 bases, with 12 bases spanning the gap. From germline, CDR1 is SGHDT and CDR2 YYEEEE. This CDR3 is CASSPGPLNYGYTF. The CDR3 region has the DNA TGTGCCAGCAGCCCAGGACCCCTAAACTATGGCTACACCTTC.

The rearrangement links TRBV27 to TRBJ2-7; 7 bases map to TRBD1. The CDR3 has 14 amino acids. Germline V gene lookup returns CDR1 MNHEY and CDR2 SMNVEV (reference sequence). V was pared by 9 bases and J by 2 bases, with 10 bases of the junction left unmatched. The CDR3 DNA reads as TGTGCCAGTCGAGTGACAGGGAACCCCTACGAGCAGTACTTC. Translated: CASRVTGNPYEQYF.

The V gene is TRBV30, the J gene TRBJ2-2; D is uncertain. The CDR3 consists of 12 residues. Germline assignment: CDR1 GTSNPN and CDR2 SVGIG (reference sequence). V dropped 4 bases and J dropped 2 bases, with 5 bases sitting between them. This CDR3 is CAWNRNTGELFF. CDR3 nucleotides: TGTGCCTGGAATAGAAACACCGGGGAGCTGTTTTTT.

CDR3 loop: CASTPRGSFSTSTDTQYF. The CDR3 nucleotides are TGCGCCAGCACTCCCAGGGGGTCTTTCTCTACTAGCACAGATACGCAGTATTTT. This sequence joins TRBV5-1 and TRBJ2-3; 7 nucleotides match TRBD1. This CDR3 region has 18 residues. J was trimmed by 0 bases and V by 6 bases; bases with no gene match: 16. Germline-derived CDR1 and CDR2 are SGHRS and YFSETQ.